The rows below give T cell receptor beta chains drawn from one sample of a study of blood T cell repertoires in COVID-19. The data were produced by immunoSEQ multiplex PCR, yet TCRdb's version contains in-frame clones alone and is incomplete. This sample has about 300,000 clones, with around 87% found just once. The source material was peripheral blood. Receptors were obtained from a man in his 70s with acute or convalescent COVID-19. Both conserved end residues are part of each CDR3. The D gene is left open where the match is weak. Clone size is shown for a subset of rows, as once, few, many or a class of expanded clone.

D,size,V,J,DNA,CDR3
NA,NA,TRBV7-9,TRBJ1-2,TGTGCCAGCACCAATACAGGAGCTAACTATGGCTACACCTTC,CASTNTGANYGYTF
NA,NA,TRBV7-2,TRBJ2-7,TGTGCCAGCAGCTTAGTACTTGACTACGAGCAGTACTTC,CASSLVLDYEQYF
NA,NA,TRBV19,TRBJ1-6,TGTGCCAGTAGTATGGCCCGACAGCTATTGAGCTCCTATAATTCACCCCTCCACTTT,CASSMARQLLSSYNSPLHF
NA,NA,TRBV6-2/TRBV6-3,TRBJ2-1,TGTGCCAGCAGTTACTCGAGGGGGTCCTCCTACAATGAGCAGTTCTTC,CASSYSRGSSYNEQFF
NA,NA,TRBV29-1,TRBJ1-4,TGCAGCGTCGGGGGGCAGATTAATGAAAAACTGTTTTTT,CSVGGQINEKLFF
TRBD2,NA,TRBV2,TRBJ2-1,TGTGCCAGCAGTGGGGGGTTGGCTAGCGGGAGGGCCGGGGCGTACAATGAGCAGTTCTTC,CASSGGLASGRAGAYNEQFF
TRBD1,NA,TRBV3-1/TRBV3-2,TRBJ1-3,TGTGCCAGCAGCCCTTTGGGACAGGGGGCTACTGGAAACACCATATATTTT,CASSPLGQGATGNTIYF
NA,NA,TRBV3-1/TRBV3-2,TRBJ1-2,TGTGCCAGCAGCCAAGACAGAGGGTCGAAGAGGAGAGATGGCTACACCTTC,CASSQDRGSKRRDGYTF
NA,NA,TRBV12-3/TRBV12-4,TRBJ1-2,TGTGCCAGCAGTTTTCATGGCCACACCTTC,CASSFHGHTF
NA,NA,TRBV15,TRBJ2-3,TGTGCCACCAGCCGTAGTCCGGACTACACAGATACGCAGTATTTT,CATSRSPDYTDTQYF
TRBD1,once,TRBV18,TRBJ1-1,TGTGCCAGCTCCCTGTCGGACAGGGACACTGAAGCTTTCTTT,CASSLSDRDTEAFF
NA,NA,TRBV5-5,TRBJ2-3,TGTGCCAGCAGCTTGGCGGAGGGTTTGGCTACGCAGTATTTT,CASSLAEGLATQYF
NA,NA,TRBV6-5,TRBJ1-6,TGTGCCAGCAACCGGGACAATAATTCACCCCTCCACTTT,CASNRDNNSPLHF
TRBD2,NA,TRBV5-4,TRBJ2-1,TGTGCCAGCAGCCCTCGAGGGACTAGCGGGAGCAATGAGCAGTTCTTC,CASSPRGTSGSNEQFF
TRBD1,NA,TRBV6-4,TRBJ2-3,TGTGCCAGCAGTGTATGGAAGGGGGCAACAGATACGCAGTATTTT,CASSVWKGATDTQYF
TRBD1,NA,TRBV6-5,TRBJ1-1,TGTGCCAGCAGTTTCCAGGGGGAGAACACTGAAGCTTTCTTT,CASSFQGENTEAFF
TRBD2,NA,TRBV27,TRBJ2-2,TGTGCCAGCACCGCCCGCGGACTAGCGGTAGAAACCGGGGAGCTGTTTTTT,CASTARGLAVETGELFF
TRBD1,NA,TRBV4-3,TRBJ1-6,TGCGCCAGCAGCCAAGATTTCCCGGGACAGGGGAATTGGGATTCCTATAATTCACCCCTCCACTTT,CASSQDFPGQGNWDSYNSPLHF
TRBD2,NA,TRBV9,TRBJ2-2,TGTGCCAGCAGCTCCCGAACTAGCGGGAGCGGAACCGGGGAGCTGTTTTTT,CASSSRTSGSGTGELFF
NA,NA,TRBV3-1/TRBV3-2,TRBJ2-2,TGTGCCAGCAGCCAAGATAGACAGGTCCGAACCGGGGAGCTGTTTTTT,CASSQDRQVRTGELFF
NA,NA,TRBV9,TRBJ1-4,TGTGCCAGCAGCGTAGCTCGAGAGGGACTGTTTTTT,CASSVAREGLFF
NA,NA,TRBV4-3,TRBJ2-1,TGCGCCAGCAGCTCCGAAACTTGGGCTGAGCAGTTCTTC,CASSSETWAEQFF
TRBD1,NA,TRBV2,TRBJ2-7,TGTGCCAGCAGTGAGCAGGGGGTCACCTACGAGCAGTACTTC,CASSEQGVTYEQYF
TRBD1,NA,TRBV28,TRBJ2-7,TGTGCCAGCAGTACACCCGGGACAGGTGACTACGAGCAGTACTTC,CASSTPGTGDYEQYF
NA,NA,TRBV7-2,TRBJ1-3,TGTGCCAGCAGCCCCCAGGGATCTGGAAACACCATATATTTT,CASSPQGSGNTIYF
TRBD1,NA,TRBV18,TRBJ1-1,TGTGCCAGCTCAGGCCGTCAGGGGGTTAACACTGAAGCTTTCTTT,CASSGRQGVNTEAFF
TRBD2,NA,TRBV27,TRBJ2-5,TGTGCCAGCAGTCTGGCGGGAGGAGACCAAGAGACCCAGTACTTC,CASSLAGGDQETQYF
TRBD2,once,TRBV15,TRBJ2-2,TGTGCCACCAGCATCGGGGGGGGGTACACCGGGGAGCTGTTTTTT,CATSIGGGYTGELFF
TRBD2,NA,TRBV23-1,TRBJ2-7,TGCGCCAGCAGTCCTGGGAACAGTAGATGTCTTTGGGAGCGGGGGGGATCCTACGAGCAGTACTTC,CASSPGNSRCLWERGGSYEQYF
TRBD1,NA,TRBV4-1,TRBJ2-6,TGCGCCAGCAGCCGCGAACCGGGACAGGGTGCTGGGGCCAACGTCCTGACTTTC,CASSREPGQGAGANVLTF
NA,NA,TRBV29-1,TRBJ2-5,TGCAGCGGGGCGGTCAGGGGGGCCCAGTACTTC,CSGAVRGAQYF
NA,NA,TRBV19,TRBJ2-7,TGTGCCAGTAGTTCGGGGACAAGCTCCTACGAGCAGTACTTC,CASSSGTSSYEQYF
TRBD1,NA,TRBV11-3,TRBJ2-2,TGTGCCAGCAGCCCACCGGTAGGGCAGGGGGTCACCGGGGAGCTGTTTTTT,CASSPPVGQGVTGELFF
NA,NA,TRBV12-3/TRBV12-4,TRBJ1-5,TGTGCCAGCCACAGGGAGGGTCAGCCCCAGCATTTT,CASHREGQPQHF
TRBD1,once,TRBV18,TRBJ1-3,TGTGCCAGCTCATCGGGACAGATAAACTCTGGAAACACCATATATTTT,CASSSGQINSGNTIYF
NA,NA,TRBV7-2,TRBJ1-1,TGTGCCAGCAGCTTTGTGTACGGTTCTGAAGCTTTCTTT,CASSFVYGSEAFF
TRBD2,NA,TRBV9,TRBJ2-1,TGTGCCAGCAGCCCCGGGGGGAGCTCCTACAATGAGCAGTTCTTC,CASSPGGSSYNEQFF
NA,NA,TRBV19,TRBJ1-3,TGTGCCAGTAGCGAGGGAAACACCATATATTTT,CASSEGNTIYF
TRBD1,few,TRBV7-2,TRBJ1-2,TGTGCCAGCAGCTCCGGGACAGGGGTGGGCTATGGCTACACCTTC,CASSSGTGVGYGYTF
NA,NA,TRBV20-1,TRBJ2-5,TGCAGTGCTGGTGGGGCCGTAGAGACCCAGTACTTC,CSAGGAVETQYF
NA,NA,TRBV5-6,TRBJ2-7,TGTGCCAGCAGCTTGGAATGGGGGGACTCCTACGAGCAGTACTTC,CASSLEWGDSYEQYF
TRBD1,few,TRBV28,TRBJ1-1,TGTGCCAGCAGTGACGGACAGGTCACTGAAGCTTTCTTT,CASSDGQVTEAFF
TRBD2,NA,TRBV12-3/TRBV12-4,TRBJ2-1,TGTGCCAGCAGCAGGACTAGCGGTATTGAGCAGTTCTTC,CASSRTSGIEQFF
TRBD1,few,TRBV7-2,TRBJ2-7,TGTGCCAGCAGCTTACGGGACAGCTCAGTCGAGCAGTACTTC,CASSLRDSSVEQYF
NA,NA,TRBV4-1,TRBJ2-7,TGCGCCAGCAGCCAAGGGCGGTTCTACGAGCAGTACTTC,CASSQGRFYEQYF
NA,NA,TRBV12-3/TRBV12-4,TRBJ2-7,TGTGCCAGCAGCCCGGGACTCGTCTACGAGCAGTACTTC,CASSPGLVYEQYF
TRBD2,NA,TRBV5-1,TRBJ2-1,TGCGCCAGCAGAACCGAAGGGACTAGCGGGAGTTATGAGCAGTTCTTC,CASRTEGTSGSYEQFF
NA,NA,TRBV28,TRBJ1-2,TGTGCCAGCAGTTTAGGGGGCCCCTATGGCTACACCTTC,CASSLGGPYGYTF